This T cell receptor (beta chain) was found in a study of cytomegalovirus exposure and HLA in healthy donors (dated 2017 in TCRdb). The study in broad terms: An earlier analysis of fewer than 750 of the donors reported around 280 Gb of sequence data and around 100 million unique TCR beta sequences obtained from some 170 million T cells. Every repertoire in the discovery cohort had been generated on one and the same sequencing platform. Donor age, sex, ethnicity and CMV serostatus were compiled together with the repertoire data. Both class I and class II loci were covered by HLA typing, at four-digit resolution. Of the 350 to 450 genotyped donors, 75% to 85% were placed in the genetic ancestry cluster associated with self-reported Caucasian donors. A separate validation cohort of 90 to 150 different subjects was used in addition to the approximately 640-subject first cohort. To predict cytomegalovirus infection status, the study brought together high-throughput TCR immunosequencing, statistical association of individual TCRs with disease status, and machine learning. The number of typed donors differed by locus: roughly 620-630 for A, B, C, DRB1 and DQB1; approximately 520 for DQA1; about 600 for DPA1; and around 490 for DPB1. The study used immunosequencing to profile the T cell repertoires of approximately 690 subjects and linked those repertoires to cytomegalovirus serostatus. To decide whether each TCR beta V gene segment behaved as functional or pseudogenic, an earlier analysis of some 600 of the donors relied on high-throughput TCR beta sequencing. To study patterns of TCR occurrence, a later analysis re-analyzed previously published TCR beta repertoires from 700 or so donors and added high-resolution HLA genotyping. About 5 DR-DQ haplotypes were handled as single units for association and clustering, since linkage in the cohort was strong. An early release that covered about 600 HLA-typed donors contained about 300 gigabases of sequencing data and about 84 million unique TCR sequences. On average, roughly 240,000 unique TCR beta nucleotide sequences were sequenced per donor among a few hundred genotyped donors of the cohort, with around 19% of those sequences being non-productive. The aim of the study was to test whether cataloging public T cell receptors could identify signatures of past pathogen exposure. A later genetic analysis used genome-wide SNP genotypes for about three fifths of the 666 donors, treating that subset as a discovery cohort. Rather than using new phenotypic data, the later analysis identified candidate immune exposures from TCR beta sequences and from how often those sequences occurred across donors. Paper-wide results and their limitations: Because counts were too low, about 18 rarely observed V segments, including chromosome 9 orphons, were excluded from the earlier analysis of a few hundred of the donors. Linkage disequilibrium might explain the correlated functional status among segregating V segments, but an unknown experimental factor could not be excluded. According to a later genetic analysis, donors in an Asian-associated ancestry cluster had fewer N-insertions in productive TCRs than the roughly 700-donor mean. In an earlier analysis of some 500 of the donors, most TCR beta V segments appeared in productive rearrangements about 90% or about 30% of the time, broadly matching IMGT annotations. At a false discovery rate of 0.05, a later analysis linked under 20,000 TCR beta sequences to specific HLA alleles. Because the 87-base-pair reads could not distinguish some IMGT-functional V segments, including TRBV6-2 and TRBV6-3, those segments were excluded. When HLA alleles, especially DR and DQ, strongly co-occurred, attributing TCR associations to individual alleles was difficult. Compared with equally common non-associated chains, HLA-associated TCR beta chains in a later analysis were more clonally expanded and had lower generation probabilities. A further reported finding was that TCR beta sequences accurately predicted the HLA-A and HLA-B alleles for most subjects in the first cohort. According to the authors, the approach could potentially be generalized to other disease states and immunological phenotypes. In a later analysis, TCR association rates were found to vary across HLA loci, with the most associated TCRs seen for DRB1 alleles and the fewest for HLA-C alleles. V-gene and J-gene trimming of TCR beta chains was associated with a missense DCLRE1C variant in a later genetic analysis, and the association was replicated in an independent cohort. Because some donors lacked HLA typing at each locus, the association tests relied only on the typed subset. In a later analysis, most CMV-associated TCR beta chains were found to appear HLA-restricted, with HLA associations seemingly driven largely by CMV exposure. The sequencing pipeline was judged likely to have produced a cluster of highly shared sequence variants as a technical artifact. Only TCR beta chains were sequenced in this cohort, and the absence of alpha or paired-chain data limited detectable features. In a later analysis, several top co-occurrence clusters were reported to appear linked to parvovirus B19, influenza, CMV and Epstein-Barr virus. In vitro tests confirmed that a few of the cytomegalovirus-associated TCR beta chains recognize cytomegalovirus antigens. The classifier was reported to diagnose cytomegalovirus status with high specificity and sensitivity in both the original and validation cohorts. CMV serostatus was the only immune exposure information available for the cohort. The study listed approximately 150 TCR beta chains as associated with cytomegalovirus. Most TCR sequences were seen in very few donors, while some public TCRs were found in many individuals. Sequencing depth was assumed to be roughly uniform across donors in the presence/absence analyses, though that assumption may not hold.

Note on this clone: Its recognized antigen is unknown. It has no much larger one-base neighbor in the sample; base qualities were not kept.

The cohort comprised some 700 healthy bone marrow donors. All cohort members were sampled while nominally healthy, although unrecorded immune exposures were likely present. The donor tested CMV seronegative, placing the donor among the 350 or so seronegative members of the cohort. Each donor provided a peripheral blood sample, and peripheral blood mononuclear cells were used for TCR beta sequencing. The Qiagen DNeasy Blood Extraction Kit was used to extract genomic DNA from the blood cell samples. CDR1 and CDR2, per the germline V gene (reference sequence), are MNHEY and SMNVEV. Trimmed from V: 3 bases; trimmed from J: 1 base; junction bases lacking a gene match: 8. The CDR3 holds 16 amino acids from the cysteine to the phenylalanine. The kept DNA is CDR3 alone, 48 bases in frame from the first base. Libraries were constructed by the immunoSEQ multiplex PCR assay. For the multiplex PCR, a mixture combining 60 forward primers for TCR Vbeta segments and 13 reverse primers for TCR Jbeta segments was used. The CDR3 region of rearranged TCR beta genes was amplified from genomic DNA by a multiplex PCR assay. Amplified TCR beta libraries were sequenced as 87-base-pair reads on the Illumina HiSeq System. Per the authors' processing: A later analysis counted 75 million to 100 million unique TCR beta chains across the 666 repertoires, and 9 million to 14 million of these chains were shared by at least two donors. Raw reads were error-corrected and collapsed into unique sequences with a nearest-neighbor algorithm that merged closely related sequences to remove PCR and sequencing errors. To assign V, D and J gene segments, CDR3 sequences were aligned to IMGT reference sequences. Each retained sequence needed at least a six-nucleotide match to both a V gene segment and a J gene segment. A rearrangement was called productive if the CDR3 had no stop codons and remained in frame with V and J, and every other rearrangement was called non-productive. CDR3 was defined according to IMGT convention as the region running from the second conserved V-encoded cysteine to the conserved J-encoded phenylalanine. The earlier analysis of more than 450 of the donors excluded sequences that lacked an unambiguous match to a single V gene segment. An earlier analysis of around 600 of the donors classified V segments as functional when productive rearrangements were above 56.7% and as segregating when the standard deviation between donors was above 5%. To diagnose cytomegalovirus status from the catalog of TCR beta chain sequences, a statistical classification framework was built. V and J gene assignment, in a later analysis, came from comparing TCR nucleotide sequences with IMGT/GENE-DB human TR gene sequences. The TCRdist pipeline was used in a later analysis to assign CDR3 sequences and most-parsimonious VDJ recombination scenarios. A later analysis defined each TCR beta chain by its CDR3 amino acid sequence plus V-gene family, and excluded reads lacking a unique V-gene family. A later analysis removed 600 or so highly shared, low-generation-probability nucleotide sequences to deal with suspected cross-contamination and a sequencing artifact. In a later analysis, a clonal expansion index for each public chain was calculated from normalized within-repertoire ranks of inferred template counts. In a later analysis, generation probabilities were computed using a VDJ recombination model fitted to out-of-frame rearrangements, and the results were checked against IGoR. A later analysis scored TCR-TCR, TCR-HLA and TCR-CMV co-occurrence with hypergeometric tests, applying a repertoire-size bias correction to TCR pairs. In a later analysis, false discovery rates were estimated by permuting HLA or CMV assignments 20 times. In a later analysis, co-occurring TCRs were grouped with DBSCAN, and TCRdist sequence similarity was added when clustering was performed within HLA-allele-positive subsets. Repertoires with fewer than 30,000 or more than 120,000 public chains, plus five repertoires with anomalous nucleotide sharing, were excluded from co-occurrence clustering. TCRdb mirrors the immuneACCESS table, restricted to in-frame sequences. Some clones are absent from its copies; in checked studies, under half trace to an unresolved V gene, and the reason for the others is unknown. From that table come the V and J calls and clone size; the DNA was used to work out D and trimming. Counted in this sample were 150,000 to 200,000 clones; about four fifths of them appeared once. 2% to 2.5% of the sample is held by the ten biggest clonotypes.

The material sequenced was PBMCs. The clonotype comes from a woman in her fifties or sixties in good health and CMV-seronegative. The chain couples TRBV27 to TRBJ2-7; 8 middle bases align to TRBD2. Read as DNA, the sequence is TGTGCCAGCAGTTTGACAACTAGCGGCCTATCCTACGAGCAGTACTTC. It translates as CASSLTTSGLSYEQYF.